This T cell receptor beta chain appears in the sequencing data of a study of OX40 agonist ivuxolimab in advanced cancers. Study context: Participants averaged approximately 60 years of age (range roughly 23 to 90) and were 75% to 90% male. Prior anti-PD-1, anti-PD-L1 or anti-CTLA-4 therapy was allowed; about 39% had some.

Study-wide points: Nonresponders included some who also had low normalized T-cell clonal expansion. The work left the antigen specificity of expanded peripheral T cells undetermined.

CDR1 is SGHVS and CDR2 is FQNEAQ in the germline V gene. The germline V and J ends were trimmed by 5 bases and 2 bases, with 13 bases remaining between them. The CDR3 has 14 residues. There are a few counts of this clone. What it binds is unknown. Repertoires were generated with immunoSEQ multiplex PCR, while TCRdb's copy carries only in-frame clones and drops some. The sample carries about 99,000 clones, roughly 94% recorded once. J is TRBJ2-7 and V is TRBV7-8; D is undetermined. The sequence was obtained from an adult with an advanced solid tumor such as melanoma, head and neck, liver or kidney cancer. The input for sequencing was CD4+ or CD8+ T cells sorted from blood, taken in a trial of the OX40 agonist ivuxolimab. Written as DNA, the CDR3 is TGTGCCAGCAGCCCTTACTACGGGCCCTACGAGCAGTACTTC. As protein: CASSPYYGPYEQYF.